Reported below is one TCR beta chain. What it binds is not known. The data derive from a study of cytomegalovirus exposure and HLA in healthy donors. General study results and limits: Cytomegalovirus status, reportedly, was diagnosed with high specificity and sensitivity by the classifier. Rarity held for most TCR sequences, but there were some public TCRs that occurred in many donors. Subsequent analysis found a tendency for first-cohort TCR clusters to co-occur within the 90 to 150 validation repertoires.

This CDR3 contains 12 residues. Germline CDR1 reads MGHDK; CDR2 reads SYGVNS. The V end was cut by 11 bases, the J end by 3 bases, with 11 bases between. The protocol was immunoSEQ multiplex PCR, while the TCRdb copy is restricted to in-frame clones and leaves out a portion. The sample holds under 250,000 clones, roughly 87% seen once. The material sequenced was PBMCs. The receptor was derived from a man in his late teens or twenties in good health and CMV-seropositive. The chain is built from TRBV25-1 and TRBJ1-5; TRBD1 might be the D (5 bases). The CDR3 spells CASGQHNQPQHF. In nucleotides, the CDR3 is TGTGCCTCAGGACAACACAATCAGCCCCAGCATTTT.